Listed here is a single TCR beta chain. Clones were read by immunoSEQ multiplex PCR, and TCRdb kept only the in-frame ones, dropping some. The profile shows under 1 million clones, around 96% of them singletons. The data derive from a study of shared clonotypes between healthy human individuals. CD45RO-negative CD8 cells positively selected for CCR7 made up the naive population, which excluded terminally differentiated effector memory CD45RA+ cells. Material: naive CD8+ T cells sorted from blood. The TCR originated in a man younger than 45 in good health.

This CDR3 reads CASSSRQGAYYGYTF. For the CDR3, the DNA is TGTGCCAGCAGTTCGCGACAGGGGGCGTACTATGGCTACACCTTC. The chain carries TRBV27 and TRBJ1-2, with 10 bases matching TRBD1. Germline CDR1 is MNHEY and CDR2 is SMNVEV (reference sequence). CDR3 length: 15 residues. V lost 4 bases and J lost 3; bases outside the gene matches: 5.